This T cell receptor beta chain was retrieved from a study of T cells in Graves' hyperthyroidism and ophthalmopathy. Study-wide results and caveats: Blood also carried most thyroid clonotypes expanded above 0.001.

To note about this clonotype: Its antigen is undetermined.

CDR1 and CDR2 (germline): SEHNR, FQNEAQ (reference sequence). Trimming stripped 1 base from V and 0 bases from J, with 10 bases between. CDR3 length: 17 residues. Clinical Activity Scores of at least 3, NOSPECS grades of at least 4 and durations under 3 months characterized ophthalmopathy patients. Out of about 10 ml of fresh peripheral blood came the PBMCs. Amplified regions were TCR beta CDR3 sequences from RNA transcripts. Researchers ran a first-round RT-PCR on the TCR CDR3 using the HTBI primer set. Via MiXCR, TCRdb re-called the multiplex PCR reads, giving one row per CDR3 protein. The sample yields nearly 600,000 distinct CDR3 sequences, 13% to 15% seen once.

This sequence joins TRBV7-9 and TRBJ1-6, with D possibly matching TRBD1 (6 bases). Sequenced sample: blood. The receptor's source is a woman aged 18-35 years with Graves' ophthalmopathy. As DNA, the CDR3 is TGTGCCAGCAGCTTAGGAGGGGGTAGCTCCTATAATTCACCCCTCCACTTT. It encodes CASSLGGGSSYNSPLHF. Together with reference TRBV7-9 and TRBJ1-6, the CDR3 gives the full variable domain: DTGVSQNPRHKITKRGQNVTFRCDPISEHNRLYWYRQTLGQGPEFLTYFQNEAQLEKSRLLSDRFSAERPKGSFSTLEIQRTEQGDSAMYLCASSLGGGSSYNSPLHFGNGTRLTVT.